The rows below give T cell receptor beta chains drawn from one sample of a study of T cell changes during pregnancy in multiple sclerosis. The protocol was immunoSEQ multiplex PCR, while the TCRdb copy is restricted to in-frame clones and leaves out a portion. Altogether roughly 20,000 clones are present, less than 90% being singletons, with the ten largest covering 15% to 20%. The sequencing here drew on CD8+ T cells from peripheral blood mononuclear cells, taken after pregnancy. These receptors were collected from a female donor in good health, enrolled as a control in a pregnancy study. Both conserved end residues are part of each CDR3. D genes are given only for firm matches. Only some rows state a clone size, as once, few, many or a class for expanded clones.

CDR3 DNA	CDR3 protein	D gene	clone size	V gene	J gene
TGCGCCAGCAGCCCCCGCGGAGGACGCTCCTACGAGCAGTACTTC	CASSPRGGRSYEQYF	NA	NA	TRBV5-1	TRBJ2-7
TGTGCCAGCAGCCAAGATCCGGCAGGGGGGTGGGAGCAGTACTTC	CASSQDPAGGWEQYF	NA	NA	TRBV4-2	TRBJ2-7
TGTGCCAGCAGTTTATCAGGGAGCCATGGCTACACCTTC	CASSLSGSHGYTF	NA	NA	TRBV27	TRBJ1-2
TGTGCCAGCAGTTTGACAGGGCCGGGTTCACCCCTCCACTTT	CASSLTGPGSPLHF	TRBD1	NA	TRBV28	TRBJ1-6
TGTGCCAGCAGCTGTATAGTTCTCGAGCAGTACTTC	CASSCIVLEQYF	NA	NA	TRBV7-4	TRBJ2-7
TGTGCCAGTTCGACGGGACAGGGGGGCACTGAAGCTTTCTTT	CASSTGQGGTEAFF	TRBD1	NA	TRBV19	TRBJ1-1
TGTGCCAGCAGTTTATCTCGGGGGGCTGGGAACACTGAAGCTTTCTTT	CASSLSRGAGNTEAFF	NA	NA	TRBV27	TRBJ1-1
TGTGCCAGCAGTTTCCCTAAAGGAGGGAGCTCCTATAATTCACCCCTCCACTTT	CASSFPKGGSSYNSPLHF	NA	NA	TRBV28	TRBJ1-6
TGTGCCTGGAGTCCCCGGGACAGGGGATCCTTTACTGAAGCTTTCTTT	CAWSPRDRGSFTEAFF	TRBD1	NA	TRBV30	TRBJ1-1
TGTGCCAGCAGCCCCGGGACAGGGTCGGATACGCAGTATTTT	CASSPGTGSDTQYF	TRBD1	NA	TRBV7-6	TRBJ2-3
TGTGCCAGCAACGTGGACTGGTCAGATACGCAGTATTTT	CASNVDWSDTQYF	NA	NA	TRBV2	TRBJ2-3
TGCGCCAGCAGCCAAGATCTTAGCCAACAGACCCAGTACTTC	CASSQDLSQQTQYF	NA	NA	TRBV4-3	TRBJ2-5
TGCGCCAGCAGCCAAGATAGGAACGGGGGAGGCGATGAGCAGTTCTTC	CASSQDRNGGGDEQFF	NA	NA	TRBV4-3	TRBJ2-1
TGTGCCAGCAGCAGGGGGGACAGCTACGAGCAGTACTTC	CASSRGDSYEQYF	NA	once	TRBV11-2	TRBJ2-7
TGCGCCAGCAGTGAGCCGACGGGAGGGGGTGAAAAACTGTTTTTT	CASSEPTGGGEKLFF	NA	NA	TRBV10-2	TRBJ1-4
TGTGCCAGCGGCCAACCGGGACTAGCGGACAATGAGCAGTTCTTC	CASGQPGLADNEQFF	TRBD2	NA	TRBV11-2	TRBJ2-1
TGTGCCACCAGCAGAGATCTCGGGGGAAGTGAGCAGTACTTC	CATSRDLGGSEQYF	NA	NA	TRBV15	TRBJ2-7
TGTGCCAGCAATAGGGGCAGTCACTACGAGCAGTACTTC	CASNRGSHYEQYF	NA	NA	TRBV14	TRBJ2-7
TGCGCCAGCAGTGAGCGTCCCCAAGAGACCCAGTACTTC	CASSERPQETQYF	NA	NA	TRBV10-1	TRBJ2-5
TGTGCCAGCAGCGAGAGCAATGAGCAGTTCTTC	CASSESNEQFF	NA	NA	TRBV13	TRBJ2-1
TGTGCCAGCAGTTTAGGGACAGGGCATGGCTACACCTTC	CASSLGTGHGYTF	TRBD1	NA	TRBV27	TRBJ1-2
TGTGCCAGCTCATCCGTTCGGGTCCCTGAAGCTTTCTTT	CASSSVRVPEAFF	NA	NA	TRBV18	TRBJ1-1
TGTGCCAGCAGCGTAGGGCAGGTCCAAGAGACCCAGTACTTC	CASSVGQVQETQYF	NA	NA	TRBV9	TRBJ2-5
TGTGCCAGCAGCCCCGGCTCCTACAATGAGCAGTTCTTC	CASSPGSYNEQFF	NA	NA	TRBV7-2	TRBJ2-1
TGCAGCGTTCCAGTTGATGGGACAGGGCCGAACACTGAAGCTTTCTTT	CSVPVDGTGPNTEAFF	TRBD1	NA	TRBV29-1	TRBJ1-1
TGTGCCTGGAGTTCCACAGGGATACCTGGAAACACCATATATTTT	CAWSSTGIPGNTIYF	NA	NA	TRBV30	TRBJ1-3
TGTGCCAGTAGTGTAAGCTTTTTGACAGGGGCCCCCCAAGAGACCCAGTACTTC	CASSVSFLTGAPQETQYF	TRBD1	once	TRBV19	TRBJ2-5
TGCAGCGTCGGGACTGTCTCTGGAAACACCATATATTTT	CSVGTVSGNTIYF	NA	NA	TRBV29-1	TRBJ1-3